The clone carrying this T cell receptor (beta chain) appeared once. Its antigen remains unidentified. TCRdb's copy holds only in-frame clones and misses some; the assay was immunoSEQ multiplex PCR. Altogether about 41,000 clones are present, around 80% being singletons, with the ten largest covering roughly 2.6%. The source of the sample is a study of OX40 agonist ivuxolimab in advanced cancers. Study findings and constraints: There were, on average, more expanded clones in CD8+ T cells than in CD4+.

CDR1 is LGHNA, CDR2 YNFKEQ, per germline. V was cut by 1 base and J by 10 bases, with 8 bases left in between. This CDR3 is 12 amino acids long. This specimen consisted of CD4+ or CD8+ T cells sorted from blood, obtained in a trial of the OX40 agonist ivuxolimab. The source of this sequence is an adult with an advanced solid tumor such as melanoma, head and neck, liver or kidney cancer. This chain uses TRBV4-2 with TRBJ2-1; TRBD2 is a possible D gene (6 bases). The CDR3 here is CASSQGGEEQFF. CDR3 sequence (DNA): TGTGCCAGCAGCCAAGGGGGGGAAGAGCAGTTCTTC.